A selection of T cell receptor beta chains follows, all from one sample in a study of cytomegalovirus exposure and HLA in healthy donors. Profiled with immunoSEQ multiplex PCR; TCRdb holds only in-frame clones, not every one. The profile shows roughly 180,000 clones, around 81% of them singletons. The sample was PBMCs. The receptors derive from a woman aged 18-35 years in good health and CMV-seropositive. Both conserved end residues are trimmed from each CDR3. D genes are given only for firm matches. Only some rows state a clone size, as once, few, many or a class for expanded clones.

TRBV30,-,-,TRBJ2-1,AWSGESSSYNEQF
TRBV11-2,TRBD1,few,TRBJ1-2,ASSLERTGEGYT
TRBV28,TRBD2,-,TRBJ2-2,ASSLFGGGANGELF
TRBV10-2,TRBD2,-,TRBJ2-7,ASSESSGGAYEQY
TRBV6-1,-,-,TRBJ2-7,ASSGQNYEQY
TRBV7-2,-,-,TRBJ1-1,ASSLNAGYTEAF
TRBV6-5,-,-,TRBJ2-5,ASRRDHTTGETQY
TRBV29-1,-,-,TRBJ1-2,SVERQAGGYT
TRBV4-2,TRBD1,-,TRBJ2-3,ASSQWDRGLVDTQY
TRBV6-1,-,once,TRBJ1-1,ASIFRDTQEAF
TRBV28,-,-,TRBJ2-2,ASSLAGENTGELF
TRBV2,TRBD1,-,TRBJ1-1,ASSTHRTGEGAF
TRBV5-1,-,-,TRBJ2-1,ASSPSTVSSYNEQF
TRBV10-3,-,-,TRBJ1-4,AISEAPDEKLF
TRBV4-1,-,-,TRBJ1-2,ASSQDRQYWGGYT
TRBV6-6,TRBD1,-,TRBJ2-1,ASWGQVNNEQF
TRBV19,-,-,TRBJ1-1,ASRWGETEAF
TRBV9,TRBD1,-,TRBJ2-6,ASSDQMGQITSGANVLT
TRBV7-2,TRBD1,-,TRBJ2-5,ASSRDRAVQY
TRBV2,-,-,TRBJ2-3,ASSTVDFTDTQY
TRBV5-6,TRBD2,-,TRBJ2-2,ASSLEGLGPYTGELF
TRBV18,TRBD2,-,TRBJ2-5,ASSPGLAGAGGETQY
TRBV6-5,-,-,TRBJ2-2,ASSRTGGELF
TRBV27,TRBD2,-,TRBJ2-7,ASSFSYGGGYEQY
TRBV27,-,-,TRBJ2-5,ASAGVGQETQY
TRBV7-8,TRBD2,-,TRBJ2-3,ASKIPHGTSEY
TRBV28,TRBD1,-,TRBJ1-6,ASTFGQVVNSPLH